Sequencing of this TCR beta chain was carried out in a study of blood T cell repertoires in COVID-19. Study background: There were acute and convalescent COVID-19 samples, and they came from the United States, Italy and Spain. PBMCs, B-cell-depleted T cells, or T cells provided the cDNA or gDNA that made up the material.

Profiled with immunoSEQ multiplex PCR; TCRdb holds only in-frame clones, not every one. Seen here are some 70,000 clones, nearly 85% observed once, and the top ten hold less than 2%. The V and J ends lost 5 bases and 2 bases respectively, with 16 bases between them. Germline CDR1 SGHKS, CDR2 YYEKEE (reference sequence). The CDR3 loop spans 15 amino acids. Sequenced material: peripheral blood. The sequence was collected from an older woman with acute or convalescent COVID-19. The chain has TRBV5-5 and TRBJ1-1, with D perhaps TRBD1 (6 bases). As DNA, the CDR3 is TGTGCCAGCAGAGAACTCCAGGGGATTAACACTGAAGCTTTCTTT. It yields the protein CASRELQGINTEAFF. Supplemented by reference TRBV5-5 and TRBJ1-1, the full variable domain reads DAGVTQSPTHLIKTRGQQVTLRCSPISGHKSVSWYQQVLGQGPQFIFQYYEKEERGRGNFPDRFSARQFPNYSSELNVNALLLGDSALYLCASRELQGINTEAFFGQGTRLTVV.